This T cell receptor beta chain was profiled in a study of cytomegalovirus exposure and HLA in healthy donors. Regarding this clone: Its antigen is undetermined.

Germline V gene lookup returns CDR1 DFQATT and CDR2 SNEGSKA (reference sequence). The CDR3 is made up of 11 amino acids. Deletions cut 4 bases from V and 3 bases from J, with 7 bases between. General study results and limits: The classifier was said to identify cytomegalovirus status with high specificity and sensitivity. The authors confirmed in vitro that three CMV-associated chains were specific for CMV antigens.

Measured with immunoSEQ multiplex PCR; TCRdb has only the in-frame clones, and not every one. This table has over 110,000 clones, approximately 87% appearing once. The source is a man between 18 and 35 years old in good health and CMV-seronegative. The sequenced material came from PBMCs. The chain has TRBV20-1 and TRBJ2-7; D call uncertain. CDR3 nucleotide sequence: TGCAGTGCTATACAGAACTACGAGCAGTACTTC. This gives the protein CSAIQNYEQYF.